A selection of T cell receptor beta chains follows, all from one sample in a study of identifying expanded T cells in peripheral blood. TCRdb keeps only in-frame clones here, not all; method: immunoSEQ multiplex PCR. Among about 120,000 clones listed, 84% were seen once. The material sequenced was blood. These receptors came from a person aged 18 to 75 in good health. CDR3s include the opening cysteine and the closing phenylalanine or tryptophan. D genes are given only for firm matches. Clone size is shown for a subset of rows, as once, few, many or a class of expanded clone.

>.|.|TRBJ2-2|TRBV19
CASSIFNPGELFF
TGTGCCAGTAGTATATTTAACCCAGGGGAGCTGTTTTTT
>.|.|TRBJ1-1|TRBV6-1
CASTGNMNTEAFF
TGTGCCAGCACTGGCAATATGAACACTGAAGCTTTCTTT
>.|.|TRBJ2-3|TRBV7-6
CASSLGDTSTDTQYF
TGTGCCAGCAGCTTAGGCGACACTAGCACAGATACGCAGTATTTT
>.|.|TRBJ2-3|TRBV11-1
CASSLVSTDTQYF
TGTGCCAGCAGCTTGGTATCCACAGATACGCAGTATTTT
>.|.|TRBJ1-1|TRBV15
CATSRQRYGGDTEAFF
TGTGCCACCAGCCGGCAGAGGTACGGGGGTGACACTGAAGCTTTCTTT
>TRBD1|.|TRBJ1-4|TRBV6-6
CASRPIQGGDNEKLFF
TGTGCCAGCAGGCCAATACAGGGGGGGGATAATGAAAAACTGTTTTTT
>TRBD1|.|TRBJ2-7|TRBV10-3
CAISPDRESHEQYF
TGTGCCATCAGCCCGGACAGGGAATCCCACGAGCAGTACTTC
>.|.|TRBJ1-2|TRBV5-1
CASRPDGGSNYGYTF
TGCGCCAGCCGCCCAGACGGGGGGTCTAACTATGGCTACACCTTC
>.|.|TRBJ1-6|TRBV6-5
CASSYDGNSPLHF
TGTGCCAGCAGTTACGACGGGAATTCACCCCTCCACTTT
>TRBD1|.|TRBJ1-3|TRBV5-1
CASSLVGQGYGNTIYF
TGCGCCAGCAGCTTGGTTGGACAGGGCTATGGAAACACCATATATTTT
>.|.|TRBJ2-6|TRBV7-8
CASSFSPPRYSGANVLTF
TGTGCCAGCAGCTTCTCCCCCCCACGGTACTCTGGGGCCAACGTCCTGACTTTC
>TRBD1|once|TRBJ2-7|TRBV7-2
CASSFQPGQSEQYF
TGTGCCAGCAGCTTTCAGCCGGGACAGAGCGAGCAGTACTTC
>.|.|TRBJ1-6|TRBV9
CASSVERANSPLHF
TGTGCCAGCAGCGTAGAACGGGCTAATTCACCCCTCCACTTT
>.|.|TRBJ1-1|TRBV7-3
CASSWEANTEAFF
TGTGCCAGCAGCTGGGAAGCGAACACTGAAGCTTTCTTT
>TRBD1|.|TRBJ2-1|TRBV2
CASSEAPGQTDNEQFF
TGTGCCAGCAGTGAAGCCCCGGGACAGACAGACAATGAGCAGTTCTTC
>.|.|TRBJ2-3|TRBV19
CASSWAGIDTQYF
TGTGCCAGTAGTTGGGCCGGGATAGATACGCAGTATTTT
>.|.|TRBJ2-7|TRBV27
CASSPGARNVYEQYF
TGTGCCAGCAGTCCGGGGGCTAGGAATGTATACGAGCAGTACTTC
>.|.|TRBJ1-1|TRBV6-1
CASSRTALDTEAFF
TGTGCCAGCAGTCGGACTGCTCTGGACACTGAAGCTTTCTTT
>.|.|TRBJ2-5|TRBV11-2
CASSLHDRYQETQYF
TGTGCCAGCAGCCTACACGACAGGTACCAAGAGACCCAGTACTTC
>.|medium-sized|TRBJ1-1|TRBV7-2
CASSPSTGTRAFF
TGTGCCAGCAGCCCCTCAACCGGGACTAGAGCTTTCTTT
>TRBD1|.|TRBJ1-6|TRBV5-4
CASSLVIRDRPLNSPLHF
TGTGCCAGCAGTTTGGTTATCCGGGACAGGCCTCTTAATTCACCCCTCCACTTT
>.|.|TRBJ1-5|TRBV6-1
CASSEDSHQPQHF
TGTGCCAGCAGTGAAGACTCGCATCAGCCCCAGCATTTT
>.|.|TRBJ1-6|TRBV7-2
CASSLAASSYNSPLHF
TGTGCCAGCAGCTTAGCTGCCAGCTCCTATAATTCACCCCTCCACTTT
>TRBD1|.|TRBJ2-6|TRBV7-9
CARQIPGTGSSGANVLTF
TGTGCCAGACAAATACCCGGGACAGGTAGCTCTGGGGCCAACGTCCTGACTTTC
>TRBD1|few|TRBJ1-1|TRBV7-9
CASSLGTGTGVLGTEAFF
TGTGCCAGCAGCTTAGGTACCGGGACAGGGGTATTGGGAACTGAAGCTTTCTTT
>.|.|TRBJ1-5|TRBV7-2
CASSLGRTNQPQHF
TGTGCCAGCAGCTTAGGCAGGACTAATCAGCCCCAGCATTTT
>.|few|TRBJ1-1|TRBV11-3
CASSPPGYEGINTEAFF
TGTGCCAGCAGCCCACCGGGTTATGAGGGAATCAACACTGAAGCTTTCTTT
>.|.|TRBJ2-3|TRBV5-8
CASSLPTVGDTQYF
TGTGCCAGCAGCTTGCCGACCGTAGGTGATACGCAGTATTTT
>TRBD2|few|TRBJ2-6|TRBV18
CASSHARDGLVAGANVLTF
TGTGCCAGCTCTCACGCACGGGACGGACTAGTTGCTGGGGCCAACGTCCTGACTTTC
>.|.|TRBJ1-1|TRBV5-4
CASSPDWGTEAFF
TGTGCCAGCAGCCCTGACTGGGGGACTGAAGCTTTCTTT
>.|.|TRBJ1-2|TRBV6-6
CASSYLAGLNYGYTF
TGTGCCAGCAGTTACCTCGCCGGCCTTAACTATGGCTACACCTTC
>.|.|TRBJ2-6|TRBV7-9
CASSSLQANVLTF
TGTGCCAGCAGCTCCCTCCAGGCCAACGTCCTGACTTTC
>.|few|TRBJ1-2|TRBV14
CASSQGGTPRTNYGYTF
TGTGCCAGCAGCCAAGGGGGGACCCCGAGGACTAACTATGGCTACACCTTC
>TRBD1|.|TRBJ1-2|TRBV18
CASSPTGTGGEGYGYTF
TGTGCCAGCTCACCCACCGGGACAGGGGGCGAAGGCTATGGCTACACCTTC
>.|.|TRBJ1-2|TRBV13
CASSLVLGYSGYTF
TGTGCCAGCAGCTTAGTGTTGGGGTACTCGGGCTACACCTTC
>TRBD2|.|TRBJ2-3|TRBV5-1
CASSWGLAGRTDTQYF
TGCGCCAGCAGCTGGGGACTAGCGGGGCGCACAGATACGCAGTATTTT
>.|.|TRBJ2-5|TRBV9
CASSVAQRGETQYF
TGTGCCAGCAGCGTAGCTCAGAGGGGGGAGACCCAGTACTTC
>.|.|TRBJ2-3|TRBV9
CASSVGSTDTQYF
TGTGCCAGCAGCGTAGGTAGCACAGATACGCAGTATTTT
>TRBD2|once|TRBJ2-3|TRBV5-6
CASSLRSGGAAWTQYF
TGTGCCAGCAGCTTGCGTAGCGGGGGAGCCGCCTGGACGCAGTATTTT
>.|.|TRBJ1-5|TRBV13
CASSSQFGGRGAQHF
TGTGCCAGCAGCTCCCAGTTTGGGGGGCGAGGGGCCCAGCATTTT
>.|.|TRBJ1-2|TRBV6-1
CASSELMGARSYGYTF
TGTGCCAGCAGTGAATTGATGGGGGCCAGGAGCTATGGCTACACCTTC
>.|.|TRBJ1-5|TRBV6-6
CASSLSVLQPQHF
TGTGCCAGCAGTTTGTCTGTATTGCAGCCCCAGCATTTT
>.|.|TRBJ1-4|TRBV5-1
CASSLTWATNEKLFF
TGCGCCAGCAGCTTAACGTGGGCAACTAATGAAAAACTGTTTTTT
>TRBD1|.|TRBJ1-2|TRBV6-5
CASSYSDRGGSYTF
TGTGCCAGCAGTTACTCGGACAGGGGAGGTAGCTACACCTTC
>TRBD2|.|TRBJ2-1|TRBV5-1
CASSLERGRISNEQFF
TGCGCCAGCAGCTTGGAGCGGGGGCGGATAAGCAATGAGCAGTTCTTC
>TRBD1|.|TRBJ2-7|TRBV4-1
CASSQEGTGTYEQYF
TGCGCCAGCAGCCAAGAGGGGACAGGGACGTACGAGCAGTACTTC
>.|.|TRBJ1-2|TRBV7-9
CASSKQGLDGYTF
TGTGCCAGCAGCAAACAGGGTTTAGATGGCTACACCTTC
>.|.|TRBJ1-2|TRBV25-1
CASSESFAELTRLTF
TGTGCCAGCAGTGAATCGTTCGCAGAACTAACGCGACTAACCTTC
>.|.|TRBJ2-2|TRBV7-2
CASSAGTPTGELFF
TGTGCCAGCAGCGCCGGGACCCCAACCGGGGAGCTGTTTTTT
>.|.|TRBJ1-1|TRBV18
CASSHERDTEAFF
TGTGCCAGCTCACACGAACGGGACACTGAAGCTTTCTTT
>.|.|TRBJ1-1|TRBV5-1
CASSLLARGGTEAFF
TGCGCCAGCAGCTTGTTGGCCCGCGGCGGTACTGAAGCTTTCTTT
>.|.|TRBJ2-7|TRBV30
CAWSVQTTYEQYF
TGTGCCTGGAGTGTACAGACTACCTACGAGCAGTACTTC